These 23 T cell receptor beta chains originate from one sample sequenced in a study of shared clonotypes between healthy human individuals. Sequencing used immunoSEQ multiplex PCR; TCRdb keeps in-frame clones, though not all of them. The sample has approximately 2,000,000 clones; about 90% are singletons. Sequencing was done on a sample of naive CD4+ T cells from PBMCs. Sample subset: CD45RA+ positively selected. Every receptor here comes from a young man in good health. Some clones in this sample may be carry-over from other donors' samples.

CDR3 protein: CASSRVVGITEAFF. CDR3 sequence (DNA): TGTGCCAGCAGTAGGGTGGTGGGGATCACTGAAGCTTTCTTT. The chain recombines TRBV6-5 with TRBJ1-1; D is undetermined. The CDR3 loop spans 14 amino acids. Germline CDR1 is MNHEY and CDR2 is SVGAGI. With 5 bases removed from V and 4 bases from J, the gap between germline ends came to 14 bases.

The rearrangement uses TRBV7-2 and TRBJ1-2; D perhaps matches TRBD1 (6 bases). The V end lost 0 bases, the J end lost 7 bases, and 18 bases lay between the germline ends. Per germline, CDR1 SGHTA and CDR2 FQGNSA. This CDR3 has 16 amino acids. CDR3 DNA: TGTGCCAGCAGCTTAGCGGGATCCGGGACAACGGGTGGCTACACCTTC. Translated: CASSLAGSGTTGGYTF.

The chain employs TRBV10-3 and TRBJ1-1; 11 bases align to TRBD1. CDR1 is ENHRY and CDR2 is SYGVKD in the germline V gene. V lost 9 bases, J lost 4 bases, and 1 base stayed unmatched. CDR3 size: 12 residues. DNA of the CDR3: TGTGCCATTGGGACAGGGGGCACTGAAGCTTTCTTT. This translates into CAIGTGGTEAFF.

This clone was recorded once. The chain recombines TRBV5-4 with TRBJ2-5; D ambiguous. Per germline, CDR1 SGHNT and CDR2 YYREEE (reference sequence). Trimming shortened V by 1 base and J by 1 base, and 8 bases separated the two germline ends. This CDR3 comprises 14 residues. As DNA, the CDR3 is TGTGCCAGCAGCTTGTCCCCAGGCCAAGAGACCCAGTACTTC. Translation gives CASSLSPGQETQYF.

The gene calls are TRBV7-9 and TRBJ2-4; 9 bases line up with TRBD1. V trimming: 2 bases; J trimming: 7 bases; junction bases outside the gene matches: 6. Germline assignment: CDR1 SEHNR and CDR2 FQNEAQ (reference sequence). The CDR3 has 15 residues. The CDR3 loop is CASSLSPGQGNIQYF. CDR3 bases: TGTGCCAGCAGCTTATCCCCGGGACAGGGTAACATTCAGTACTTC.

This clone was seen only once. This chain uses TRBV28 with TRBJ1-2, with D unresolved. V was cut by 3 bases and J by 6 bases, with 14 bases left in between. Germline CDR1 reads MDHEN; CDR2 reads SYDVKM. The CDR3 has 14 amino acids. For the CDR3, the DNA is TGTGCCAGCAGTTTGGCCCAGGATCCAAATGGCTACACCTTC. It codes for CASSLAQDPNGYTF.

The chain couples TRBV30 to TRBJ1-2, with TRBD1 as a possible D gene (6 bases). CDR1 is GTSNPN, CDR2 SVGIG, per germline (reference sequence). CDR3 length equals 15 residues. V lost 3 bases and J 0 bases, leaving 14 bases between the germline ends. CDR3 region: CAWRITGTPNYGYTF. The CDR3 nucleotides are TGTGCCTGGAGGATTACAGGGACTCCTAACTATGGCTACACCTTC. Full variable domain (rest looked up from reference TRBV30 and TRBJ1-2): SQTIHQWPATLVQPVGSPLSLECTVEGTSNPNLYWYRQAAGRGLQLLFYSVGIGQISSEVPQNLSASRPQDRQFILSSKKLLLSDSGFYLCAWRITGTPNYGYTFGSGTRLTVV.

As concerns this clone: This CDR3 is also generated by other DNA sequences in the sample. CDR3 coding DNA: TGTGCCACCAGCAGAGATTGGTCCGGGGAGCTGTTTTTT. It codes for CATSRDWSGELFF. The chain recombines TRBV15 with TRBJ2-2; D is uncertain. Germline CDR1 reads LNHNV; CDR2 reads YYDKDF (reference sequence). Trimming cost V 0 bases and J 6 bases, with 5 bases left between them. The CDR3 sequence is 13 residues long. Full variable domain (remainder filled in from reference TRBV15 and TRBJ2-2): DAMVIQNPRYQVTQFGKPVTLSCSQTLNHNVMYWYQQKSSQAPKLLFHYYDKDFNNEADTPDNFQSRRPNTSFCFLDIRSPGLGDTAMYLCATSRDWSGELFFGEGSRLTVL.

This clone is a singleton in its sample. The J gene is TRBJ2-1, the V gene TRBV5-1; the D gene could be TRBD1 or TRBD2 (5 bases each). The V end was cut by 3 bases, the J end by 5 bases, with 6 bases between. The germline CDR1 and CDR2 sequences are SGHRS and YFSETQ. The CDR3 has 12 amino acids. The CDR3, as DNA: TGCGCCAGCAGCTGGGGGAACAATGAGCAGTTCTTC. Translated: CASSWGNNEQFF.

In nucleotides, the CDR3 is TGTGCCAGTAGTCAGGGGATTATGAACACTGAAGCTTTCTTT. The encoded protein is CASSQGIMNTEAFF. The chain uses TRBV19 and TRBJ1-1, with a possible D match to TRBD1 (6 bases). Trimming left V 5 bases short and J 0 bases short, with 10 bases between. The CDR3 runs 14 residues. The germline gives CDR1 LNHDA, CDR2 SQIVND (reference sequence).

The chain is built from TRBV28 and TRBJ2-2; a possible D gene is TRBD1 (6 bases). Germline lookup yields CDR1 MDHEN and CDR2 SYDVKM. Trimming left V 6 bases short and J 6 bases short, with 17 bases between. The CDR3 loop spans 15 amino acids. This chain's CDR3 is CASRKGGAGAGELFF. DNA for the CDR3: TGTGCCAGCAGAAAAGGTGGTGCAGGGGCCGGGGAGCTGTTTTTT.

This clone occurred a few times. The chain is built from TRBV9 and TRBJ1-5, with D hard to call. V was clipped by 3 bases and J by 9 bases, with 13 bases between them. The CDR3 sequence is 13 residues long. Germline CDR1 reads SGDLS; CDR2 reads YYNGEE. The CDR3 loop is CASSESSSGPQHF. In nucleotides, the CDR3 is TGTGCCAGCAGCGAGTCGTCCTCTGGGCCCCAGCATTTT.

This clone was seen just once. This chain connects TRBV4-1 to TRBJ2-5, with D uncertain. The germline gives CDR1 MGHRA, CDR2 YSYEKL. The germline V and J ends were trimmed by 1 base and 3 bases, with 6 bases remaining between them. This CDR3 is 13 amino acids long. CDR3 nucleotide sequence: TGCGCCAGCAGCCAAGGTCCGAAAGAGACCCAGTACTTC. Translated: CASSQGPKETQYF.

This chain uses TRBV5-1 with TRBJ2-1; 9 bases are shared with TRBD2. The CDR3 length is 17 residues. Trimming at V came to 0 bases and at J to 3 bases, leaving 7 bases not matched to a gene. Germline loops: CDR1 SGHRS, CDR2 YFSETQ. The CDR3 nucleotides are TGCGCCAGCAGCTTGGTGGCTAGCGGGATAAACTACAATGAGCAGTTCTTC. Translation: CASSLVASGINYNEQFF. Variable domain in full (rest from reference TRBV5-1 and TRBJ2-1): KAGVTQTPRYLIKTRGQQVTLSCSPISGHRSVSWYQQTPGQGLQFLFEYFSETQRNKGNFPGRFSGRQFSNSRSEMNVSTLELGDSALYLCASSLVASGINYNEQFFGPGTRLTVL.

The CDR3 sequence: CASSITVNYGYTF. CDR3 nucleotide sequence: TGTGCCAGCAGTATTACAGTTAACTATGGCTACACCTTC. This chain uses TRBV25-1 with TRBJ1-2; D call uncertain. Germline loops: CDR1 MGHDK, CDR2 SYGVNS. CDR3 length equals 13 residues. Trimming took 5 bases from V and 1 from J, leaving 8 bases between them.

This sequence joins TRBV5-1 and TRBJ1-2; a possible D gene is TRBD1 (6 bases). The CDR3 length is 13 residues. Per the germline V gene, CDR1 is SGHRS and CDR2 is YFSETQ. Trimming took off 7 bases at V and 8 bases at J, with 18 bases between the two ends. CDR3 bases: TGCGCCAGCCGCGACAGGCAGGCGGAGGGCTACACCTTC. It codes for CASRDRQAEGYTF.

This clone was counted a single time. V and J are TRBV7-7 and TRBJ1-5, with 9 bases matching TRBD1. The CDR3 spans 19 residues. Germline V lookup: CDR1 SSHAT, CDR2 FNYEAQ (reference sequence). The trim removed 1 base at V and 7 bases at J, leaving 17 bases unmatched. The CDR3 spells CASSLGGTGPAVPKQPQHF. DNA of the CDR3: TGTGCCAGCAGCTTAGGTGGGACAGGGCCCGCTGTCCCCAAGCAGCCCCAGCATTTT.

The genes are TRBV6-5 and TRBJ1-2; TRBD1 agrees at 7 bases. CDR3 length: 14 residues. The germline V gene encodes CDR1 MNHEY and CDR2 SVGAGI. With V trimmed by 6 bases and J by 1 base, 5 bases remained unmatched. This CDR3 reads CASSKGQNNYGYTF. CDR3 bases: TGTGCCAGCAGCAAGGGACAGAATAACTATGGCTACACCTTC.

V usage is TRBV5-1 and J usage is TRBJ1-4, with TRBD1 matching over 8 bases. There are 13 residues in the CDR3. Germline V lookup: CDR1 SGHRS, CDR2 YFSETQ. With V trimmed by 4 bases and J by 7 bases, 3 bases remained unmatched. Here the CDR3 reads CASSRDRSEKLFF. CDR3 DNA sequence: TGCGCCAGCAGCCGGGACAGGTCTGAAAAACTGTTTTTT.

V and J are TRBV7-8 and TRBJ2-1; 10 bases are a match to TRBD2. Germline CDR1 is SGHVS and CDR2 is FQNEAQ. The V and J ends lost 4 bases and 4 bases, in that order; junction bases with no gene match: 7. The CDR3 is 16 amino acids. Here the CDR3 DNA reads TGTGCCAGCAGCTCTCGGCTAGCGGGAGTTTACAATGAGCAGTTCTTC. It codes for CASSSRLAGVYNEQFF. Combining the CDR3 with reference TRBV7-8 and TRBJ2-1 gives the whole variable domain GAGVSQSPRYKVAKRGQDVALRCDPISGHVSLFWYQQALGQGPEFLTYFQNEAQLDKSGLPSDRFFAERPEGSVSTLKIQRTQQEDSAVYLCASSSRLAGVYNEQFFGPGTRLTVL.

The chain uses TRBV5-6 and TRBJ2-1; TRBD2 might be the D (6 bases). Trimming left V 3 bases short and J 4 bases short, with 17 bases between. CDR3 length equals 16 residues. Germline V CDR1 and CDR2: SGHDT, YYEEEE. In DNA form, the CDR3 reads TGTGCCAGCAGCTCCATAGTACGGGAGAGATACAATGAGCAGTTCTTC. This codes for CASSSIVRERYNEQFF.

This clone was recorded a few times. The chain couples TRBV27 to TRBJ1-2, with 10 positions matching TRBD1. J lost 2 bases, V lost 7 bases, and 4 bases had no gene match. Germline CDR1 is MNHEY and CDR2 is SMNVEV (reference sequence). The length of the CDR3 is 14 residues. As DNA, the CDR3 is TGTGCCAGCACCGGGACAGGGGCAAACTATGGCTACACCTTC. Translating it yields CASTGTGANYGYTF.

Here the CDR3 reads CASSYDARNTEAFF. CDR3 nucleotide sequence: TGTGCCAGCAGTTACGACGCCAGAAACACTGAAGCTTTCTTT. The V and J genes are TRBV6-5 and TRBJ1-1; D unresolved. The germline V gene has CDR1 MNHEY and CDR2 SVGAGI. V lost 2 bases and J lost 2, with 9 bases in between. The CDR3 length is 14 residues.